A selection of T cell receptor beta chains follows, all from one sample in a study of CD8 T cells in ankylosing spondylitis. TCRdb redid the calling of the 5' RACE reads with MiXCR, one entry per CDR3 protein. The repertoire holds 200,000 to 300,000 distinct CDR3 sequences, with 8% to 11% as singletons. The sequenced material came from blood, either unsorted or a sorted T cell fraction (not recorded which). These receptors were obtained from a male donor with ankylosing spondylitis or in good health (not recorded which). Each CDR3 is given with its conserved first and last residue. The D gene is left open where the match is weak. The listing skips clone size in some rows; elsewhere it reads once, few, many or a size class.

CDR3: CASSATLLAGGDNEQFF
DNA: TGTGCCAGCAGCGCCACCTTACTAGCGGGGGGGGACAATGAGCAGTTCTTC
size: many
V: TRBV9
D: TRBD2
J: TRBJ2-1

CDR3: CAISDPLGEGRSYNEQFF
DNA: TGTGCCATCAGTGACCCCTTAGGGGAGGGGCGCTCCTACAATGAGCAGTTCTTC
size: many
V: TRBV10-3
D: TRBD2
J: TRBJ2-1

CDR3: CASSEGRTYGYTF
DNA: TGTGCCAGCAGTGAAGGACGGACATATGGCTACACCTTC
size: many
V: TRBV25-1
D: -
J: TRBJ1-2

CDR3: CASSGRRVEAFF
DNA: TGTGCCAGCAGCGGAAGACGGGTTGAAGCTTTCTTT
size: many
V: TRBV7-9
D: -
J: TRBJ1-1

CDR3: CASASGVGSMKTQYF
DNA: TGTGCCAGCGCCTCAGGAGTTGGGTCTATGAAGACCCAGTACTTC
size: -
V: TRBV6-2/TRBV6-3
D: -
J: TRBJ2-5

CDR3: CASKGYGYTF
DNA: TGTGCCAGCAAAGGGTACGGCTACACCTTC
size: many
V: TRBV12-3/TRBV12-4
D: -
J: TRBJ1-2

CDR3: CASSLAGYVNTEAFF
DNA: TGTGCCAGCAGCTTAGCGGGGTATGTGAACACTGAAGCTTTCTTT
size: -
V: TRBV7-2
D: -
J: TRBJ1-1

CDR3: CASSPRQGFYEQYF
DNA: TGTGCCAGCAGCCCCCGACAGGGATTCTACGAGCAGTACTTC
size: -
V: TRBV7-2
D: TRBD1
J: TRBJ2-7

CDR3: CSGGGQGYGYTF
DNA: TGCAGCGGCGGCGGTCAGGGCTATGGCTACACCTTC
size: many
V: TRBV29-1
D: -
J: TRBJ1-2

CDR3: CASSSPQGNEQFF
DNA: TGTGCCAGCAGTTCCCCACAGGGCAATGAGCAGTTCTTC
size: many
V: TRBV12-3/TRBV12-4
D: -
J: TRBJ2-1

CDR3: CSAKGQESLEGQPQHF
DNA: TGCAGTGCAAAGGGACAGGAAAGTCTAGAGGGACAGCCCCAGCATTTT
size: -
V: TRBV20-1
D: TRBD1
J: TRBJ1-5

CDR3: CAWGQGLYEQYF
DNA: TGTGCCTGGGGACAGGGCCTTTACGAGCAGTACTTC
size: -
V: TRBV30
D: TRBD1
J: TRBJ2-7

CDR3: CASRTGGGEQYF
DNA: TGTGCCAGCAGGACAGGGGGAGGCGAGCAGTACTTC
size: many
V: TRBV27
D: TRBD1
J: TRBJ2-7

CDR3: CASSTRGWGVIGYGYTF
DNA: TGTGCCAGCAGCACCAGGGGTTGGGGGGTCATTGGCTATGGCTACACCTTC
size: -
V: TRBV21-1
D: -
J: TRBJ1-2

CDR3: CSARDQGFSYEQYF
DNA: TGCAGTGCTAGAGATCAGGGCTTCTCCTACGAGCAGTACTTC
size: many
V: TRBV20-1
D: -
J: TRBJ2-7

CDR3: CSGFSGSYNEQFF
DNA: TGCAGTGGATTTAGCGGCTCCTACAATGAGCAGTTCTTC
size: many
V: TRBV20-1
D: -
J: TRBJ2-1

CDR3: CASSPALGVGEKLFF
DNA: TGTGCCAGCAGCCCAGCTTTGGGGGTTGGGGAAAAACTGTTTTTT
size: many
V: TRBV25-1
D: -
J: TRBJ1-4

CDR3: CASSLKGTGLHEQFF
DNA: TGTGCCAGCAGTCTTAAAGGGACGGGGTTGCATGAGCAGTTCTTC
size: -
V: TRBV21-1
D: -
J: TRBJ2-1

CDR3: CASSFTPAYEQYF
DNA: TGTGCCAGCAGTTTTACACCAGCCTACGAGCAGTACTTC
size: -
V: TRBV27
D: -
J: TRBJ2-7

CDR3: CASSRGLAVDEQFF
DNA: TGTGCCAGCAGCCGAGGACTAGCGGTGGATGAGCAGTTCTTC
size: few
V: TRBV3-1
D: TRBD2
J: TRBJ2-1

CDR3: CSVPRHSGNTIYF
DNA: TGCAGTGTTCCGAGACACTCTGGAAACACCATATATTTT
size: many
V: TRBV20-1
D: -
J: TRBJ1-3

CDR3: CSASFLQETQYF
DNA: TGCAGTGCTAGCTTTCTACAAGAGACCCAGTACTTC
size: many
V: TRBV20-1
D: -
J: TRBJ2-5

CDR3: CASSLRGHPVPPLHF
DNA: TGTGCCAGCAGTTTGAGGGGACACCCTGTACCACCCCTCCACTTT
size: many
V: TRBV12-3/TRBV12-4
D: -
J: TRBJ1-6

CDR3: CASSARGGYPAGGINNEQFF
DNA: TGTGCCAGCAGCGCTAGGGGGGGATACCCAGCGGGAGGCATCAACAATGAGCAGTTCTTC
size: -
V: TRBV11-1
D: TRBD2
J: TRBJ2-1

CDR3: CASSPRPPPSTDTQYF
DNA: TGTGCCAGCAGCCCGCGGCCCCCACCTAGCACAGATACGCAGTATTTT
size: -
V: TRBV7-2
D: -
J: TRBJ2-3

CDR3: CSASGTSNYGYTF
DNA: TGCAGTGCTTCCGGGACATCTAACTATGGCTACACCTTC
size: -
V: TRBV20-1
D: -
J: TRBJ1-2

CDR3: CASSFLSSQGIQETQYF
DNA: TGTGCCAGCAGCTTTCTCTCTTCACAGGGGATTCAAGAGACCCAGTACTTC
size: few
V: TRBV11-2
D: TRBD1
J: TRBJ2-5

CDR3: CASSDTRNQPQHF
DNA: TGTGCCAGTAGTGATACTCGCAATCAGCCCCAGCATTTT
size: few
V: TRBV19
D: -
J: TRBJ1-5

CDR3: CSARDQGSWGYSNQPQHF
DNA: TGCAGTGCTAGAGATCAGGGTTCCTGGGGGTATAGCAATCAGCCCCAGCATTTT
size: -
V: TRBV20-1
D: -
J: TRBJ1-5

CDR3: CASSRRAGNEKLFF
DNA: TGTGCCAGCAGCCGCAGAGCGGGTAATGAAAAACTGTTTTTT
size: -
V: TRBV6-1
D: -
J: TRBJ1-4

CDR3: CASLLGSTDTQYF
DNA: TGTGCCAGCCTACTGGGTAGCACAGATACGCAGTATTTT
size: many
V: TRBV7-9
D: -
J: TRBJ2-3

CDR3: CASSLASAGGYNEQFF
DNA: TGCGCCAGCAGCTTGGCCAGCGCGGGGGGTTACAATGAGCAGTTCTTC
size: many
V: TRBV5-1
D: TRBD2
J: TRBJ2-1

CDR3: CASSLEKEQEGVHSTDTQYF
DNA: TGTGCCAGCAGCTTGGAAAAGGAGCAGGAAGGGGTCCATAGCACAGATACGCAGTATTTT
size: many
V: TRBV11-1
D: -
J: TRBJ2-3

CDR3: CASPAGTAYEAFF
DNA: TGTGCCAGCCCAGCCGGGACTGCCTATGAAGCTTTCTTT
size: many
V: TRBV6-1
D: -
J: TRBJ1-1

CDR3: CSALGGTSGREQYF
DNA: TGCAGTGCCCTGGGGGGGACTAGCGGAAGAGAGCAGTACTTC
size: many
V: TRBV20-1
D: TRBD2
J: TRBJ2-7

CDR3: CASSQSPGLAGSWEDTDTQYF
DNA: TGCGCCAGCAGCCAATCGCCGGGACTAGCGGGATCTTGGGAGGACACAGATACGCAGTATTTT
size: few
V: TRBV4-1
D: TRBD2
J: TRBJ2-3

CDR3: CASSTEADPQGPRKADTQYF
DNA: TGTGCCAGTAGTACCGAAGCGGACCCACAGGGACCACGGAAAGCAGATACGCAGTATTTT
size: -
V: TRBV19
D: -
J: TRBJ2-3

CDR3: CASSSAGVTDTQYF
DNA: TGTGCCAGCAGTTCTGCGGGAGTCACAGATACGCAGTATTTT
size: -
V: TRBV7-9
D: TRBD2
J: TRBJ2-3

CDR3: CSASEGSSYNEQFF
DNA: TGCAGTGCTAGCGAAGGGAGCTCCTACAATGAGCAGTTCTTC
size: -
V: TRBV20-1
D: -
J: TRBJ2-1

CDR3: CASSLDGAYEQYF
DNA: TGCGCCAGCAGCTTGGACGGGGCCTACGAGCAGTACTTC
size: many
V: TRBV5-1
D: -
J: TRBJ2-7

CDR3: CASSLFGARGYF
DNA: TGTGCCAGCAGTTTATTTGGCGCTAGGGGGTACTTC
size: -
V: TRBV28
D: -
J: TRBJ2-7

CDR3: CASSLAGGGSTDTQYF
DNA: TGTGCCAGCAGCTTAGCGGGGGGGGGCAGCACAGATACGCAGTATTTT
size: many
V: TRBV7-8
D: -
J: TRBJ2-3

CDR3: CASSLYETGGETQYF
DNA: TGCGCCAGCAGCTTGTATGAGACAGGAGGGGAGACCCAGTACTTC
size: few
V: TRBV5-1
D: -
J: TRBJ2-5

CDR3: CAWSVSSGGYTDTQYF
DNA: TGTGCCTGGAGTGTTTCGAGCGGGGGATATACAGATACGCAGTATTTT
size: many
V: TRBV30
D: TRBD2
J: TRBJ2-3

CDR3: CASSTTDRADTDTQYF
DNA: TGTGCCAGCAGCACCACGGACAGGGCCGACACAGATACGCAGTATTTT
size: many
V: TRBV9
D: TRBD1
J: TRBJ2-3